The clone carrying this T cell receptor beta chain has just a few counts. Antigen: not known. Isolated RNA was reverse transcribed in full, so expressed TCRB transcripts were sequenced. Naive, central memory and regulatory T cell samples came to a mean of approximately 3.57 million reads. Profiling relied on immunoSEQ multiplex PCR, and the TCRdb table lists in-frame clones only, not all of them. The table has 430,000 or so clones, roughly 11% seen once. Without exception, sorted populations had purity beyond 98%. This sample is drawn from a study of beta chain features in type 1 diabetes. Study-level information: In all, some 110 million sorted cells from all samples were analyzed.

Findings of the study overall: Researchers report that Type 1 diabetes patients had moderately but significantly shorter TCRB CDR3s across all four CD4+ subsets.

The receptor was derived from a young woman in good health. Sequencing used naive CD4+ T cells from blood.

The CDR3 region is CASSQDGGEGDTQYF. The CDR3 nucleotides read TGCGCCAGCAGCCAAGATGGCGGGGAGGGGGATACGCAGTATTTT. The chain combines TRBV4-3 with TRBJ2-3; 7 bases are a match to TRBD2. The CDR3 runs 15 residues. V lost 0 bases and J lost 6; bases outside the gene matches: 6. In germline, CDR1 is LGHNA, CDR2 YSLEER.